A single sample gave rise to the 4 T cell receptor beta chains below, sequenced in a study of blood T cell repertoires in COVID-19. Repertoires were generated with immunoSEQ multiplex PCR, while TCRdb's copy carries only in-frame clones and drops some. The data show about 74,000 clones, roughly 88% seen once. What was sequenced was peripheral blood. Receptors were obtained from a woman aged 80 or over with acute or convalescent COVID-19.

This clone was seen only once. This rearrangement joins TRBV5-1 to TRBJ1-2, with TRBD1 matching over 9 bases. Germline CDR1 SGHRS, CDR2 YFSETQ. The CDR3 contains 15 residues. The trim removed 4 bases at V and 3 bases at J, leaving 7 bases unmatched. CDR3 nucleotide sequence: TGCGCCAGCAGCCCACAGGGGGCGTTTGACTATGGCTACACCTTC. This codes for CASSPQGAFDYGYTF.

The V call is TRBV3-1 (or the pseudogene TRBV3-2), the J call TRBJ1-2; D is unclear. The CDR3 runs to 14 residues. Trimming pared 0 bases from V and 0 bases from J, leaving 5 bases between. The germline V gene has CDR1 LGHDT and CDR2 YNNKEL (reference sequence). CDR3 DNA sequence: TGTGCCAGCAGCCAAGAGAGAGCTAACTATGGCTACACCTTC. Translation gives CASSQERANYGYTF.

The chain uses TRBV9 and TRBJ2-1; 14 bases map to TRBD2. Germline lookup yields CDR1 SGDLS and CDR2 YYNGEE. The V segment lost 2 bases and the J segment 9 bases; nucleotides outside the gene matches: 4. The CDR3 sequence is 15 residues long. CDR3 DNA sequence: TGTGCCAGCAGCGTCCACGGGACTAGCGGGAGTGAGCAGTTCTTC. Translating gives CASSVHGTSGSEQFF.

This chain uses TRBV5-1 with TRBJ2-3; the D gene is possibly TRBD2 (6 bases). The V gene lost 5 bases and the J gene lost 1 base, with 11 bases spanning the gap. Germline CDR1 and CDR2: SGHRS and YFSETQ. This CDR3 has 14 residues. The CDR3 spells CASRSGGGTDTQYF. DNA of the CDR3: TGCGCCAGCAGATCCGGCGGGGGCACAGATACGCAGTATTTT.